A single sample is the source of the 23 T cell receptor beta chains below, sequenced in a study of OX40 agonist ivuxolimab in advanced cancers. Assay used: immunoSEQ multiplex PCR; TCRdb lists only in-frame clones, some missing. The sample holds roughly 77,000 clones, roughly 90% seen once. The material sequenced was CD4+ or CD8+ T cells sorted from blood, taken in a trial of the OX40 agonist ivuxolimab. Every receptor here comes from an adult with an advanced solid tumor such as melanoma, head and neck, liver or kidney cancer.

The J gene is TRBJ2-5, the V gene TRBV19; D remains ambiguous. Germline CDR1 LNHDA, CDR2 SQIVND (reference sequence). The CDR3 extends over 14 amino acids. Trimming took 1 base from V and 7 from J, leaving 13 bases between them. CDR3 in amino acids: CASSIASPGRTQYF. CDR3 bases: TGTGCCAGTAGTATAGCATCTCCAGGCCGGACCCAGTACTTC.

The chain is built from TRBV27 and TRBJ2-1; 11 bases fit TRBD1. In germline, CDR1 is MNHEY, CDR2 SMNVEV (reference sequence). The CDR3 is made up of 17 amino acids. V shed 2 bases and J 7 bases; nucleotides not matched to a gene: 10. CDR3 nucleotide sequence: TGTGCCAGCAGTTTAAAGCGGCCGGGACAGGGGGGGAATGAGCAGTTCTTC. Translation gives CASSLKRPGQGGNEQFF.

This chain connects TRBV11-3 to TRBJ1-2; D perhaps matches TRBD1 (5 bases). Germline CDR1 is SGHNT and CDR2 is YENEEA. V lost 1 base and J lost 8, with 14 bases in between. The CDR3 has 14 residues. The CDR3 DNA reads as TGTGCCAGCAGCTTAGTAGCAGGGTTTGGCGGCTACACCTTC. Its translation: CASSLVAGFGGYTF.

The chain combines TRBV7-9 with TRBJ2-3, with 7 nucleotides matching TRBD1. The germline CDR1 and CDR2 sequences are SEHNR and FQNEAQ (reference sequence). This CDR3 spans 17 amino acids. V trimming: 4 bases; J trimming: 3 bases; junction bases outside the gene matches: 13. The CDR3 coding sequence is TGTGCCAGCAGCTCCCTCCTAGGGGGCGGTTCAACAGATACGCAGTATTTT. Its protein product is CASSSLLGGGSTDTQYF.

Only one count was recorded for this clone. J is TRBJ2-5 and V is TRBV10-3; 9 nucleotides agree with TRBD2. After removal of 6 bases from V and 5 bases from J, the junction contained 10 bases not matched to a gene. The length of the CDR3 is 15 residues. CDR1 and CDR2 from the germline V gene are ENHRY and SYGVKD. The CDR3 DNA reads TGTGCCATCAGAGAGGGGCTAGCGGGAATGGAGACCCAGTACTTC. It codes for CAIREGLAGMETQYF.

CDR3 residues: CASSLGLSSYEQYF. The CDR3 DNA is TGCGCCAGCAGCTTGGGTCTTAGCTCCTACGAGCAGTACTTC. This chain uses TRBV5-1 with TRBJ2-7, with unresolved D. Germline loops: CDR1 SGHRS, CDR2 YFSETQ. The CDR3 loop spans 14 amino acids. The V end was cut by 0 bases, the J end by 0 bases, with 7 bases between. The whole variable domain, filled in from reference TRBV5-1 and TRBJ2-7, reads KAGVTQTPRYLIKTRGQQVTLSCSPISGHRSVSWYQQTPGQGLQFLFEYFSETQRNKGNFPGRFSGRQFSNSRSEMNVSTLELGDSALYLCASSLGLSSYEQYFGPGTRLTVT.

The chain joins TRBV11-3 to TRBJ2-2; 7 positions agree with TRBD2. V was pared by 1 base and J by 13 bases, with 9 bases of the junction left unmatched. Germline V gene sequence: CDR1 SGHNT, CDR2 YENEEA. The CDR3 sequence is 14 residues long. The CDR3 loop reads CASSLGGGLPGLFF. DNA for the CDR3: TGTGCCAGCAGCTTAGGGGGAGGGCTCCCCGGGCTGTTTTTT.

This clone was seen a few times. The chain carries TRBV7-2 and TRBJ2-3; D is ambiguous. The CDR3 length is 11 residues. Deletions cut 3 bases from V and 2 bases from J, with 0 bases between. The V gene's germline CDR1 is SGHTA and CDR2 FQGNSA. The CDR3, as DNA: TGTGCCAGCAGCTTCACAGATACGCAGTATTTT. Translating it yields CASSFTDTQYF.

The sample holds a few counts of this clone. The CDR3 DNA is TGTGCCAGCAGCACGCAACAGGGGGCACGTGAAAAACTGTTTTTT. As protein: CASSTQQGAREKLFF. The gene calls are TRBV5-5 and TRBJ1-4; TRBD1 agrees at 9 bases. This CDR3 is built from 15 residues. Germline CDR1 reads SGHKS; CDR2 reads YYEKEE (reference sequence). The trim removed 4 bases at V and 7 bases at J, leaving 8 bases unmatched. Looking up the rest from reference TRBV5-5 and TRBJ1-4 gives the full variable domain: DAGVTQSPTHLIKTRGQQVTLRCSPISGHKSVSWYQQVLGQGPQFIFQYYEKEERGRGNFPDRFSARQFPNYSSELNVNALLLGDSALYLCASSTQQGAREKLFFGSGTQLSVL.

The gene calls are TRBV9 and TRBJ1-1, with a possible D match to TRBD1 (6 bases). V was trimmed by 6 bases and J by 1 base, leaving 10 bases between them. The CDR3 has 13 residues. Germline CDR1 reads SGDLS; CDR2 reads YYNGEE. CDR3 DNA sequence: TGTGCCAGCAACAGGGAAGCGAACACTGAAGCTTTCTTT. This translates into CASNREANTEAFF.

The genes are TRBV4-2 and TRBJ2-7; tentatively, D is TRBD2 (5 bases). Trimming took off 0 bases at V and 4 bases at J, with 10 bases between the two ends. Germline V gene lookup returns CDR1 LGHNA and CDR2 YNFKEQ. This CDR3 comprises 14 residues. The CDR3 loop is CASSQDLPGYEQYF. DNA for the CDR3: TGTGCCAGCAGCCAAGACCTCCCGGGGTACGAGCAGTACTTC.

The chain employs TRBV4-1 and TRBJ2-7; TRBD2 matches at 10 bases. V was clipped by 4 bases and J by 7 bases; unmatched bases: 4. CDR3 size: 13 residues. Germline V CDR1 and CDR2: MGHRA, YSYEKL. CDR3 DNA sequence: TGCGCCAGCAGCCTCCTAGCGGGAGAGGAGCAGTACTTC. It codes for CASSLLAGEEQYF.

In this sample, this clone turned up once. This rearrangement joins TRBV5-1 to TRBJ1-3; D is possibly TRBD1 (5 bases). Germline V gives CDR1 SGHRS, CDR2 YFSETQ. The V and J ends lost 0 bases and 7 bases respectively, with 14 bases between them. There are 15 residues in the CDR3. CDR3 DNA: TGCGCCAGCAGCTTGGCCTCGGGGGTCGAGAACACCATATATTTT. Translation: CASSLASGVENTIYF.

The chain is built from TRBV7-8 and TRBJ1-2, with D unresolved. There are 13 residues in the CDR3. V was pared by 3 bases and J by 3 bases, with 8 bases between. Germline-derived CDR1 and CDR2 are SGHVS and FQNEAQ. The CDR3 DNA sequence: TGTGCCAGCAGCTTCGGGGTTGACTATGGCTACACCTTC. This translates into CASSFGVDYGYTF.

The CDR3 DNA follows: TGTGCCAGCAGCTTAGGGCAAAAGGCGAGGCCGGGGGAAGAGACCCAGTACTTC. The encoded protein is CASSLGQKARPGEETQYF. The chain links TRBV7-2 to TRBJ2-5, with D tentatively TRBD2 (6 bases). Germline V gene data show CDR1 as SGHTA and CDR2 as FQGNSA. The CDR3 length is 18 residues. Between the trimmed V and J ends, which lost 1 base and 3 bases, there was a span of 21 bases. Full variable domain (outside the CDR3, taken from reference TRBV7-2 and TRBJ2-5): GAGVSQSPSNKVTEKGKDVELRCDPISGHTALYWYRQSLGQGLEFLIYFQGNSAPDKSGLPSDRFSAERTGGSVSTLTIQRTQQEDSAVYLCASSLGQKARPGEETQYFGPGTRLLVL.

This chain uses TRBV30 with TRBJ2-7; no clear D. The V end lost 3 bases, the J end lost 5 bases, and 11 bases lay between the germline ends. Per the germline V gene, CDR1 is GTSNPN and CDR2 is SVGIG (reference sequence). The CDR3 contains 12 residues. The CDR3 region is CAWRQTWNEQYF. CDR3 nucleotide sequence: TGTGCCTGGAGGCAAACATGGAACGAGCAGTACTTC.

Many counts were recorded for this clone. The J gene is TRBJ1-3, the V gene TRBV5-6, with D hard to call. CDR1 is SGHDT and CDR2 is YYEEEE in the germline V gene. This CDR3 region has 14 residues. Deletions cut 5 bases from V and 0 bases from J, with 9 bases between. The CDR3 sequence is CASSRQASGNTIYF. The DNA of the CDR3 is TGTGCCAGCAGTAGGCAGGCCTCTGGAAACACCATATATTTT.

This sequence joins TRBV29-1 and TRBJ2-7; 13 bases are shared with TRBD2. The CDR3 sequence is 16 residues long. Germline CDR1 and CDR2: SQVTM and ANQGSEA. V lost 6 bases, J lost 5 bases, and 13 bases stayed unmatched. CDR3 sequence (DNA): TGCAGCGTCACGGGGACTAGCGGGGCGCCTTCCCACGAGCAGTACTTC. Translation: CSVTGTSGAPSHEQYF.

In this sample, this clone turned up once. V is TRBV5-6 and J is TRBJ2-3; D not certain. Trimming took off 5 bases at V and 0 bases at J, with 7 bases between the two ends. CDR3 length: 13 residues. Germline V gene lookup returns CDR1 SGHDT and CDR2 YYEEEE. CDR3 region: CASSRPSTDTQYF. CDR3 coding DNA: TGTGCCAGCAGTCGCCCTAGCACAGATACGCAGTATTTT.

CDR3 region: CSVTVGVLRNTIYF. The CDR3 DNA is TGCAGCGTGACAGTCGGGGTCCTACGAAACACCATATATTTT. The rearrangement uses TRBV29-1 and TRBJ1-3, with a tentative D call TRBD1 (5 bases). V was pared by 6 bases and J by 5 bases, with 17 bases between. Germline values: CDR1 SQVTM, CDR2 ANQGSEA. CDR3 length: 14 residues.

The CDR3 DNA is TGTGCCAGCAGTTACTCCGGACAGCCCAGTCTTAATGGCTACACCTTC. Its protein product is CASSYSGQPSLNGYTF. This sequence joins TRBV6-6 and TRBJ1-2; a possible D gene is TRBD1 (6 bases). This CDR3 has 16 residues. CDR1 is MNHNY, CDR2 SVGAGI, per germline (reference sequence). V gave up 0 bases and J gave up 6 bases, with 17 bases separating them.

The CDR3 nucleotides are TGTGCCAGCAGCGAGACAGGCCTCACCGGGGAGCTGTTTTTT. Translation: CASSETGLTGELFF. The chain combines TRBV9 with TRBJ2-2; tentative D call: TRBD1 (6 bases). Germline CDR1 reads SGDLS; CDR2 reads YYNGEE. V lost 3 bases and J 4 bases, leaving 10 bases between the germline ends. The CDR3 is 14 amino acids. Full variable domain (rest looked up from reference TRBV9 and TRBJ2-2): DSGVTQTPKHLITATGQRVTLRCSPRSGDLSVYWYQQSLDQGLQFLIQYYNGEERAKGNILERFSAQQFPDLHSELNLSSLELGDSALYFCASSETGLTGELFFGEGSRLTVL.

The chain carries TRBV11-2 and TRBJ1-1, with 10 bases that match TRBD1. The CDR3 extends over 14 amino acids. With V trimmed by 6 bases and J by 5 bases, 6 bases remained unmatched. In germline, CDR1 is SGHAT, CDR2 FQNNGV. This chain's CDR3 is CASRTGGRGTEAFF. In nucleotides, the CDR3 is TGTGCCAGCAGGACAGGGGGCAGAGGGACTGAAGCTTTCTTT.